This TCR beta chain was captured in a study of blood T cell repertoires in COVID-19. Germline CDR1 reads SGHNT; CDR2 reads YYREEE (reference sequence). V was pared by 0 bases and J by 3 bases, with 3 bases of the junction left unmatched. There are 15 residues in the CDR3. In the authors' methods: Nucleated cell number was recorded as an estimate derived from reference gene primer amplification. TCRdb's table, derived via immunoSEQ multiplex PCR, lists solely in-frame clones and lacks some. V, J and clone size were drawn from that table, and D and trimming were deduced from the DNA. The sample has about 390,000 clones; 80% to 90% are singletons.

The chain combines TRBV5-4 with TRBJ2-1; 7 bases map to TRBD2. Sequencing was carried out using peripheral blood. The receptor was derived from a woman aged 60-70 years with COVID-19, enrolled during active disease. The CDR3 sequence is CASSLGGLNYNEQFF. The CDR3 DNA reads TGTGCCAGCAGCTTGGGGGGACTAAACTACAATGAGCAGTTCTTC.